This TCR beta chain was found in a study of vaccination and CD4 T cells after COVID-19. Germline V lookup: CDR1 LNHNV, CDR2 YYDKDF (reference sequence). Trimming cost V 5 bases and J 1 base, with 17 bases left between them. CDR3 length: 16 amino acids. Sequenced with the Oncomine TCR Beta short-read assay was DNA taken from cultured CD4+ T cells. Someone extracted genomic DNA from cultured CD4+ T cells. TCRdb itself ran the PCR reads through MiXCR, one entry per CDR3 protein. Among about 25,000 distinct CDR3 sequences listed, roughly 67% were seen once. Described treatment: roughly ten-day PBMC culture with coronavirus spike peptide pools or control peptides (ViraFEST assay). Before TCRs were sequenced, ViraFEST expanded antigen-specific T cells with peptide pools. Negative selection recovered the CD4+ T cells once they had spent 10 days in culture. For this clonotype: What it binds is not known.

Sequenced here: CD4+ T cells from blood, cultured in vitro, sampled after SARS-CoV-2 vaccination. The V gene is TRBV15, the J gene TRBJ1-2; weak D call: TRBD1 (6 bases). The sequence was obtained from a human donor who received a COVID-19 vaccine. The CDR3 region is CATSQGGRGFNYGYTF. The CDR3 region has the DNA TGTGCCACCAGCCAAGGGGGGAGGGGGTTTAACTATGGCTACACCTTC.